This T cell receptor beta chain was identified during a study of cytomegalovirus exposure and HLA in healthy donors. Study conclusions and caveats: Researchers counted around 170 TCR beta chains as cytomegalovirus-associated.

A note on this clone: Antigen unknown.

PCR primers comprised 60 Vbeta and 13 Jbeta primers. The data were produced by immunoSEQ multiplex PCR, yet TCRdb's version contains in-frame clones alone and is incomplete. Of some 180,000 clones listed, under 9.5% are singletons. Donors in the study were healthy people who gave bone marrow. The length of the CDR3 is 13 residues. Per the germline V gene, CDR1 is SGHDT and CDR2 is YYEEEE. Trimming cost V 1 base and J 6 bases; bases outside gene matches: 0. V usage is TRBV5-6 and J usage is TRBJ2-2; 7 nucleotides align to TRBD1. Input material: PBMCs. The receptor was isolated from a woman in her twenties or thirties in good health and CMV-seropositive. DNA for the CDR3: TGTGCCAGCAGCTTGAGGGGGCCCGGGGAGCTGTTTTTT. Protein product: CASSLRGPGELFF.